The rows below give T cell receptor beta chains drawn from one sample of a study of T cell responses to AZD1222 COVID-19 vaccine. TCRdb's table, derived via immunoSEQ multiplex PCR, lists solely in-frame clones and lacks some. The sample lists 150,000 or so clones; roughly 88% were seen once. The specimen was peripheral blood, collected 28 days after the second AZD1222 dose. These receptors all stem from an adult who received the AZD1222 COVID-19 vaccine. Each CDR3 is given with its conserved first and last residue. The D gene is left open where the match is weak. Clone size, where shown, is once, few, many, or a class for clones that have expanded.

abundance,j_gene,len,d_gene,v_gene,CDR3aa
-,TRBJ1-5,20,-,TRBV7-5,CARSLARGQGGNESNQPQHF
once,TRBJ1-4,18,TRBD1,TRBV7-9,CASSARDRSTGTNEKLFF
-,TRBJ2-2,14,-,TRBV5-1,CASSRGPGAGELFF
-,TRBJ2-7,15,TRBD2,TRBV2,CASKGTSGSTYEQYF
-,TRBJ1-2,12,-,TRBV5-1,CASSLESAGYTF
-,TRBJ2-5,13,-,TRBV12-3/TRBV12-4,CASSLVDLTTQYF
-,TRBJ1-6,16,-,TRBV7-9,CASTQRGQAYNSPLHF
-,TRBJ1-5,13,-,TRBV12-3/TRBV12-4,CASSRQENQPQHF
-,TRBJ1-2,13,-,TRBV5-5,CASSLTTVYGYTF
-,TRBJ2-7,16,TRBD1,TRBV19,CASTPSFGTGNYEQYF
-,TRBJ2-3,18,-,TRBV5-1,CASSLVLRGARSTDTQYF
-,TRBJ2-1,17,TRBD1,TRBV3-1/TRBV3-2,CASSSRTGTPTYNEQFF
-,TRBJ2-7,16,TRBD2,TRBV11-3,CASSLTGTSGEYEQYF
few,TRBJ1-1,14,-,TRBV2,CAGSGFDRYTEAFF
-,TRBJ2-2,15,-,TRBV5-1,CASSSVIWKTGELFF
-,TRBJ2-6,16,TRBD1,TRBV27,CASSLLTGVGANVLTF
once,TRBJ1-2,12,-,TRBV6-6,CASSYFRDGYTF
-,TRBJ2-5,15,-,TRBV2,CASSEWDTKAETQYF
-,TRBJ2-5,19,TRBD2,TRBV4-1,CASSQAWTSGSRRKETQYF
once,TRBJ2-1,13,-,TRBV5-4,CASSVTQGDEQFF
-,TRBJ1-1,14,-,TRBV5-6,CASSWDTGNTEAFF
-,TRBJ1-2,16,TRBD1,TRBV5-1,CASSLGTGQVVYGYTF
-,TRBJ2-3,13,-,TRBV27,CASSFRQTDTQYF
-,TRBJ2-2,14,TRBD1,TRBV6-4,CASRTGEVTGELFF
-,TRBJ2-1,15,TRBD2,TRBV2,CASSLSGGPYNEQFF
-,TRBJ1-1,15,-,TRBV5-1,CASSLGHGVGTEAFF
-,TRBJ2-7,13,-,TRBV14,CASSQGLLYEQYF
-,TRBJ2-7,17,-,TRBV5-1,CASSDPTGAGRTYEQYF
-,TRBJ2-1,13,TRBD2,TRBV29-1,CSGPSGEGDEQFF
-,TRBJ1-3,16,-,TRBV3-1/TRBV3-2,CASSQVRPVSGNTIYF
-,TRBJ1-2,14,-,TRBV7-9,CASSSGAANYGYTF
-,TRBJ2-5,13,-,TRBV30,CAWSVMDQETQYF
-,TRBJ1-1,13,-,TRBV12-5,CASGLVHVTEAFF
-,TRBJ2-5,17,-,TRBV14,CASSQDLAWTWQETQYF
-,TRBJ2-1,15,TRBD1,TRBV6-2/TRBV6-3,CASSYSFLGQVGKFF
-,TRBJ2-5,13,TRBD1,TRBV7-3,CASSRGQEETQYF
-,TRBJ1-6,16,-,TRBV5-4,CASSLEGGAYNSPLHF
-,TRBJ2-1,15,TRBD2,TRBV3-1/TRBV3-2,CASSQVGGSIDEQFF
-,TRBJ1-1,13,-,TRBV29-1,CSVDLMSNTEAFF
-,TRBJ1-3,14,TRBD1,TRBV7-9,CASSPGTAGNTIYF
-,TRBJ1-2,12,-,TRBV29-1,CSVEPDNYGYTF
-,TRBJ2-7,11,-,TRBV7-8,CASSPGYEQYF
-,TRBJ1-2,12,-,TRBV2,CASSWADYGYTF
-,TRBJ2-2,15,-,TRBV7-9,CASSLEPPNTGELFF
-,TRBJ2-7,10,-,TRBV28,CASSSTWQYF
-,TRBJ1-6,12,-,TRBV28,CASSPGLRPLHF
-,TRBJ1-5,15,-,TRBV2,CASSEIPHSNQPQHF
once,TRBJ1-2,16,TRBD1,TRBV25-1,CASSASDRGRYYGYTF
-,TRBJ1-1,12,-,TRBV12-3/TRBV12-4,CASSLSNTEAFF
-,TRBJ1-1,13,-,TRBV11-3,CASGRERGTEAFF